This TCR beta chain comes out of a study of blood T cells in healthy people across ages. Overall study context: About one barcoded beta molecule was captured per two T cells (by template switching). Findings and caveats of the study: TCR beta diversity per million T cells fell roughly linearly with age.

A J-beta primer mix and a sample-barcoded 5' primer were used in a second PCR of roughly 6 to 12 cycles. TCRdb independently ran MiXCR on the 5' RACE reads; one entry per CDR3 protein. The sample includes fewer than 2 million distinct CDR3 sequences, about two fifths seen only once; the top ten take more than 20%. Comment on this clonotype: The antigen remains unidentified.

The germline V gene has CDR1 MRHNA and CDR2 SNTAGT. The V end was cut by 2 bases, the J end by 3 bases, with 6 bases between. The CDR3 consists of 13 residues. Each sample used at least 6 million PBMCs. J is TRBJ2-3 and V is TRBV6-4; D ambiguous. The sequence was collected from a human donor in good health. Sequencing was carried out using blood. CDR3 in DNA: TGTGCCAGCAGTGACCCTCAGACAGATACGCAGTATTTT. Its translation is CASSDPQTDTQYF.